Listed below are T cell receptor beta chains from one sample, sequenced in a study of blood T cell repertoires in COVID-19. Repertoires were generated with immunoSEQ multiplex PCR, while TCRdb's copy carries only in-frame clones and drops some. The profile shows some 45,000 clones, under 85% of them singletons. What was sequenced was peripheral blood. The receptors come from a woman older than 75 with acute or convalescent COVID-19. Each CDR3 is given with its conserved first and last residue. D genes are given only for firm matches. Clone size is shown for a subset of rows, as once, few, many or a class of expanded clone.

j_call: TRBJ2-2; d_call: .; v_call: TRBV5-1; clone_size: .; cdr3_nt: TGCGCCAGCTCCACTGACCCGATTACAGGGAACACCGGGGAGCTGTTTTTT; cdr3_aa: CASSTDPITGNTGELFF
j_call: TRBJ2-6; d_call: .; v_call: TRBV28; clone_size: .; cdr3_nt: TGTGCCAGCAGGCAGGGTTCCGGGGCCAACGTCCTGACTTTC; cdr3_aa: CASRQGSGANVLTF
j_call: TRBJ2-2; d_call: .; v_call: TRBV24-1; clone_size: .; cdr3_nt: TGTGCCACCAGTGACGCAAGAGACAGGTCCCGGGAGCTGTTTTTT; cdr3_aa: CATSDARDRSRELFF
j_call: TRBJ1-5; d_call: .; v_call: TRBV12-3/TRBV12-4; clone_size: .; cdr3_nt: TGTGCCAGCAGTTTTACAGGGAGCCAGCCCCAGCATTTT; cdr3_aa: CASSFTGSQPQHF
j_call: TRBJ1-5; d_call: TRBD1; v_call: TRBV7-9; clone_size: .; cdr3_nt: TGTGCCAGCAGCTTAGCCGGGACAGACAATCAGCCCCAGCATTTT; cdr3_aa: CASSLAGTDNQPQHF
j_call: TRBJ2-5; d_call: TRBD2; v_call: TRBV4-1; clone_size: .; cdr3_nt: TGCGCCAGCAGCCACGCTCTTCTCGGGGGGGGCCAAGAGACCCAGTACTTC; cdr3_aa: CASSHALLGGGQETQYF
j_call: TRBJ2-6; d_call: TRBD1; v_call: TRBV5-1; clone_size: .; cdr3_nt: TGCGCCAGCAGCGCGGCTAGTAAACAGGGGGCTGGGGCCAACGTCCTGACTTTC; cdr3_aa: CASSAASKQGAGANVLTF
j_call: TRBJ2-4; d_call: .; v_call: TRBV7-9; clone_size: .; cdr3_nt: TGTGCCAGCAGCTCAGATTTAAGTGTCGGGAACATTCAGTACTTC; cdr3_aa: CASSSDLSVGNIQYF
j_call: TRBJ2-1; d_call: TRBD1; v_call: TRBV19; clone_size: .; cdr3_nt: TGTGCCAGTAGTATTAGACAGGGTCGATCGCGAGGCCCCTCCTACAATGAGCAGTTCTTC; cdr3_aa: CASSIRQGRSRGPSYNEQFF
j_call: TRBJ2-5; d_call: .; v_call: TRBV2; clone_size: .; cdr3_nt: TGTGCCAGCAGGGGGTCGGGGGAGACCCAGTACTTC; cdr3_aa: CASRGSGETQYF
j_call: TRBJ2-1; d_call: TRBD2; v_call: TRBV28; clone_size: once; cdr3_nt: TGTGCCAGCAGTGGCACGGGACTAGCGGGTACTCTCTCCTACAATGAGCAGTTCTTC; cdr3_aa: CASSGTGLAGTLSYNEQFF
j_call: TRBJ2-1; d_call: TRBD1; v_call: TRBV4-1; clone_size: once; cdr3_nt: TGCGCCAGCAGCCAACCTAGACAGGGACCTTACAATGAGCAGTTCTTC; cdr3_aa: CASSQPRQGPYNEQFF
j_call: TRBJ2-1; d_call: .; v_call: TRBV19; clone_size: .; cdr3_nt: TGTGCCAGTAGTGCAGAATACAATGAGCAGTTCTTC; cdr3_aa: CASSAEYNEQFF
j_call: TRBJ2-5; d_call: TRBD2; v_call: TRBV15; clone_size: .; cdr3_nt: TGTGCCACCAGCCGGACTAGCGGGGAGCAAGAGACCCAGTACTTC; cdr3_aa: CATSRTSGEQETQYF
j_call: TRBJ1-2; d_call: .; v_call: TRBV3-1/TRBV3-2; clone_size: .; cdr3_nt: TGTGCCAGCGGGGGAGGGGTGGACTATGGCTACACCTTC; cdr3_aa: CASGGGVDYGYTF
j_call: TRBJ2-7; d_call: .; v_call: TRBV30; clone_size: .; cdr3_nt: TGTGCCTGGAGTGTAGGCAGGGGGGAACGCGAGCAGTACTTC; cdr3_aa: CAWSVGRGEREQYF
j_call: TRBJ1-2; d_call: TRBD1; v_call: TRBV28; clone_size: .; cdr3_nt: TGTGCCAGCAGTGTGTACGGGACAGGGCGTTTTGATCGTGGCTACACCTTC; cdr3_aa: CASSVYGTGRFDRGYTF
j_call: TRBJ2-1; d_call: TRBD2; v_call: TRBV24-1; clone_size: .; cdr3_nt: TGTGCCACCAGATCGGGACTAGGGGACAATGAGCAGTTCTTC; cdr3_aa: CATRSGLGDNEQFF
j_call: TRBJ2-2; d_call: TRBD2; v_call: TRBV9; clone_size: .; cdr3_nt: TGTGCCAGCAGCCCTAGCGGGAACACCGGGGAGCTGTTTTTT; cdr3_aa: CASSPSGNTGELFF
j_call: TRBJ2-5; d_call: TRBD2; v_call: TRBV7-9; clone_size: .; cdr3_nt: TGTGCCAGCACCACTAGCGGTGGGGGGCCGCAAGAGACCCAGTACTTC; cdr3_aa: CASTTSGGGPQETQYF
j_call: TRBJ1-6; d_call: TRBD1; v_call: TRBV6-5; clone_size: .; cdr3_nt: TGTGCCAGCAGTCTAACAGGGGATAATTCACCCCTCCACTTT; cdr3_aa: CASSLTGDNSPLHF
j_call: TRBJ2-1; d_call: TRBD2; v_call: TRBV5-1; clone_size: .; cdr3_nt: TGCGCCAGCAGCTTGACTAGCGGGAGAGTTTACAATGAGCAGTTCTTC; cdr3_aa: CASSLTSGRVYNEQFF
j_call: TRBJ2-3; d_call: .; v_call: TRBV21-1; clone_size: .; cdr3_nt: TGTGCCAGCTACAAACTGGGGACTAGCACAGATACGCAGTATTTT; cdr3_aa: CASYKLGTSTDTQYF
j_call: TRBJ2-4; d_call: .; v_call: TRBV19; clone_size: .; cdr3_nt: TGTGCCAGTAGTACACCCACAGGTACATATACCAAAAACATTCAGTACTTC; cdr3_aa: CASSTPTGTYTKNIQYF
j_call: TRBJ1-1; d_call: TRBD1; v_call: TRBV7-2; clone_size: .; cdr3_nt: TGTGCCAGCAGCTTACGACAGGGGGCAGCTTTCTTT; cdr3_aa: CASSLRQGAAFF
j_call: TRBJ1-1; d_call: .; v_call: TRBV28; clone_size: .; cdr3_nt: TGTGCCAGCAATATAAATCGGGGGGGTGAAGCTTTCTTT; cdr3_aa: CASNINRGGEAFF
j_call: TRBJ2-7; d_call: .; v_call: TRBV7-2; clone_size: .; cdr3_nt: TGTGCCAGCAGCTTAGGACCCCTTAGCCCCGGCTACGAGCAGTACTTC; cdr3_aa: CASSLGPLSPGYEQYF
j_call: TRBJ1-2; d_call: .; v_call: TRBV2; clone_size: .; cdr3_nt: TGTGCCAGCAGCCTACAGGAAGCAGATGGCTACACCTTC; cdr3_aa: CASSLQEADGYTF
j_call: TRBJ1-1; d_call: .; v_call: TRBV30; clone_size: few; cdr3_nt: TGTGCCGGGATGGACAGAGGGCGATCGAACACTGAAGCTTTCTTT; cdr3_aa: CAGMDRGRSNTEAFF
j_call: TRBJ1-1; d_call: TRBD1; v_call: TRBV10-2; clone_size: .; cdr3_nt: TGCGCCAGCGGCCTAGACAGGGCGAACACTGAAGCTTTCTTT; cdr3_aa: CASGLDRANTEAFF
j_call: TRBJ2-7; d_call: TRBD2; v_call: TRBV3-1/TRBV3-2; clone_size: .; cdr3_nt: TGTGCCAGCAGCCCCGGGGGACTAGCGGGAGTTGAGCAGTACTTC; cdr3_aa: CASSPGGLAGVEQYF
j_call: TRBJ2-1; d_call: TRBD2; v_call: TRBV5-1; clone_size: .; cdr3_nt: TGCGCCAGCAGCATTTGGACTAGCGGCGCGGATGAGCAGTTCTTC; cdr3_aa: CASSIWTSGADEQFF
j_call: TRBJ2-3; d_call: TRBD2; v_call: TRBV5-4; clone_size: .; cdr3_nt: TGTGCCAGCAGCTTAGCGGGACGCACAGATACGCAGTATTTT; cdr3_aa: CASSLAGRTDTQYF
j_call: TRBJ1-2; d_call: .; v_call: TRBV5-1; clone_size: once; cdr3_nt: TGCGCCAGCAGCTTGGATGCGAATAACTATGGCTACACCTTC; cdr3_aa: CASSLDANNYGYTF
j_call: TRBJ1-1; d_call: .; v_call: TRBV11-2; clone_size: .; cdr3_nt: TGTGCCAGCAGCTTAGATCGGGGGTGGGTGGCTTTCTTT; cdr3_aa: CASSLDRGWVAFF
j_call: TRBJ2-7; d_call: .; v_call: TRBV6-2/TRBV6-3; clone_size: few; cdr3_nt: TGTGCCAGCAGCCTAGGGACACTCGTCTCCTACGAGCAGTACTTC; cdr3_aa: CASSLGTLVSYEQYF
j_call: TRBJ2-7; d_call: TRBD1; v_call: TRBV20-1; clone_size: .; cdr3_nt: TGCAGCCTCGGACAGGCCTACGAGCAGTACTTC; cdr3_aa: CSLGQAYEQYF
j_call: TRBJ1-5; d_call: .; v_call: TRBV12-3/TRBV12-4; clone_size: .; cdr3_nt: TGTGCCAGCAGGACTGGAGCCTCGGAGCCCCAGCATTTT; cdr3_aa: CASRTGASEPQHF
j_call: TRBJ1-1; d_call: .; v_call: TRBV10-3; clone_size: .; cdr3_nt: TGTGCCATCAGTGAGTCCATGGGAGGAGCTACGAACACTGAAGCTTTCTTT; cdr3_aa: CAISESMGGATNTEAFF
j_call: TRBJ2-6; d_call: TRBD2; v_call: TRBV18; clone_size: .; cdr3_nt: TGTGCCAGCTCACCTCGTTCTGAAACAGCGGGAGCTGGGGCCAACGTCCTGACTTTC; cdr3_aa: CASSPRSETAGAGANVLTF
j_call: TRBJ2-1; d_call: .; v_call: TRBV27; clone_size: .; cdr3_nt: TGTGCCAGCAGTTACATACAGGGCGGTGGTAGTGAGCAGTTCTTC; cdr3_aa: CASSYIQGGGSEQFF
j_call: TRBJ2-1; d_call: TRBD2; v_call: TRBV30; clone_size: few; cdr3_nt: TGTGCCTGGAGTGTACTTAATAGCGGGAGGAGGAATGAGCAGTTCTTC; cdr3_aa: CAWSVLNSGRRNEQFF
j_call: TRBJ1-1; d_call: .; v_call: TRBV5-1; clone_size: .; cdr3_nt: TGCGCCAGCAGCTTGGCCCCGCAGGTTTACACTGAAGCTTTCTTT; cdr3_aa: CASSLAPQVYTEAFF
j_call: TRBJ2-7; d_call: .; v_call: TRBV15; clone_size: .; cdr3_nt: TGTGCCACCAGCAGAGATCGATACTCCGAGCAGTACTTC; cdr3_aa: CATSRDRYSEQYF
j_call: TRBJ2-3; d_call: TRBD2; v_call: TRBV7-2; clone_size: .; cdr3_nt: TGTGCCAGCAGCCTACAAGAGGGACTAGCCCGCACAGATACGCAGTATTTT; cdr3_aa: CASSLQEGLARTDTQYF
j_call: TRBJ1-5; d_call: TRBD1; v_call: TRBV28; clone_size: .; cdr3_nt: TGTGCCAGCAGTTTTATACAGGGGCGACAGCCCCAGCATTTT; cdr3_aa: CASSFIQGRQPQHF
j_call: TRBJ2-3; d_call: TRBD1; v_call: TRBV29-1; clone_size: .; cdr3_nt: TGCAGCGTTGACAGGGGGACAGATACGCAGTATTTT; cdr3_aa: CSVDRGTDTQYF
j_call: TRBJ2-3; d_call: TRBD2; v_call: TRBV27; clone_size: few; cdr3_nt: TGTGCCAGCTCCCCGGGACTATACGACGGTACGCAGTATTTT; cdr3_aa: CASSPGLYDGTQYF
j_call: TRBJ2-5; d_call: .; v_call: TRBV18; clone_size: .; cdr3_nt: TGTGCCAGCTCACCACCGCCCACCGGGGAGACCCAGTACTTC; cdr3_aa: CASSPPPTGETQYF
j_call: TRBJ2-1; d_call: TRBD1; v_call: TRBV5-1; clone_size: once; cdr3_nt: TGCGCCAGCAGCTTGGGGACAGGGTCCTACAATGAGCAGTTCTTC; cdr3_aa: CASSLGTGSYNEQFF
j_call: TRBJ1-2; d_call: .; v_call: TRBV19; clone_size: .; cdr3_nt: TGTGCCAGTAGTATAGAAGACAGCCCCTATGGCTACACCTTC; cdr3_aa: CASSIEDSPYGYTF
j_call: TRBJ1-6; d_call: TRBD1; v_call: TRBV28; clone_size: .; cdr3_nt: TGTGCCATTCCTACACTGGGACAGGCGAATTCACCCCTCCACTTT; cdr3_aa: CAIPTLGQANSPLHF
j_call: TRBJ1-1; d_call: .; v_call: TRBV10-3; clone_size: once; cdr3_nt: TGTGCCATCAAAGGCGGAGGGTCGGGCACTGAAGCTTTCTTT; cdr3_aa: CAIKGGGSGTEAFF
j_call: TRBJ2-3; d_call: TRBD2; v_call: TRBV7-9; clone_size: .; cdr3_nt: TGTGCCAGCAGCTCGGGACTAGCGGGAGATACGCAGTATTTT; cdr3_aa: CASSSGLAGDTQYF